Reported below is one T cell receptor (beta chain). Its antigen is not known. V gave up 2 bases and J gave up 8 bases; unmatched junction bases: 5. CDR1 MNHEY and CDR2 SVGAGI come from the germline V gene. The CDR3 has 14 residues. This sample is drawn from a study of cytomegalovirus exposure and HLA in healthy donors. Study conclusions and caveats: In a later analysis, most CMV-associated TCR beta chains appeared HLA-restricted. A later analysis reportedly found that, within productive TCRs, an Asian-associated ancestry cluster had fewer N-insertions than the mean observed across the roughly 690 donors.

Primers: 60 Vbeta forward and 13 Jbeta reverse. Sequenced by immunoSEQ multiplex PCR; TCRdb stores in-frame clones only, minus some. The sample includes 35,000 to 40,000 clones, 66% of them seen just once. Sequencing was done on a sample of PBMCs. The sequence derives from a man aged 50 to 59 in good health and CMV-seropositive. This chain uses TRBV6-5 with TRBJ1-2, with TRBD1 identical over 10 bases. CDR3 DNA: TGTGCCAGCAGTTACGACAGGGGGCAGAGCGGCTACACCTTC. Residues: CASSYDRGQSGYTF.